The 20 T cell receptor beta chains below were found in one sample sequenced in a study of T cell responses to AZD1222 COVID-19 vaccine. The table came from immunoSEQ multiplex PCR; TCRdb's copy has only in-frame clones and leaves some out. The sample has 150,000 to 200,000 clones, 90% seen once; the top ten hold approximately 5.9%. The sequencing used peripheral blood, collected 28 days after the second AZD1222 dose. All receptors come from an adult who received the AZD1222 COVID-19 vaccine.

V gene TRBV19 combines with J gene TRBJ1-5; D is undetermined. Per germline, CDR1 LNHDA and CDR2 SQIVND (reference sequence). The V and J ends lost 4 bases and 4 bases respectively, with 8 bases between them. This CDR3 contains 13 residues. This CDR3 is CASSRLENQPQHF. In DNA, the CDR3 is TGTGCCAGTAGTAGACTGGAGAATCAGCCCCAGCATTTT.

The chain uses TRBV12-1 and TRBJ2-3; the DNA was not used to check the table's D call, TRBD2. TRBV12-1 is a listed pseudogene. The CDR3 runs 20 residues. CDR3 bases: TGTGCCAGCAGCTTTGAGCGACTAGCGGGGGGAGGGACTAGCACAGATACGCAGTATTTT. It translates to CASSFERLAGGGTSTDTQYF.

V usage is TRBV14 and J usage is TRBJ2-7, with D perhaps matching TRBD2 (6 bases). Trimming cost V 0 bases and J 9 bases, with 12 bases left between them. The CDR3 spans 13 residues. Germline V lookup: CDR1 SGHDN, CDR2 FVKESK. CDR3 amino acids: CASSQDIVGGQYF. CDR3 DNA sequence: TGTGCCAGCAGCCAAGATATTGTGGGAGGGCAGTACTTC. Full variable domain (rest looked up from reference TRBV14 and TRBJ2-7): EAGVTQFPSHSVIEKGQTVTLRCDPISGHDNLYWYRRVMGKEIKFLLHFVKESKQDESGMPNNRFLAERTGGTYSTLKVQPAELEDSGVYFCASSQDIVGGQYFGPGTRLTVT.

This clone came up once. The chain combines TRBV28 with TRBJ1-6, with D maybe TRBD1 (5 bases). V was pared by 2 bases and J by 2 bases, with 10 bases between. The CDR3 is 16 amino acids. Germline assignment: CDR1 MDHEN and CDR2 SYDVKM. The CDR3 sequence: CASSLNGRAYNSPLHF. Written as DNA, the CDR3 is TGTGCCAGCAGTTTAAACGGCAGGGCCTATAATTCACCCCTCCACTTT.

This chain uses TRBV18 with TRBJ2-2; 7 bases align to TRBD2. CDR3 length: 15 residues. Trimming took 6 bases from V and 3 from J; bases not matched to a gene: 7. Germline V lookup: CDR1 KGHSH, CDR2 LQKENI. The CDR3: CASSSLTSDTGELFF. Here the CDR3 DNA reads TGTGCCAGCTCCTCTCTTACTAGCGACACCGGGGAGCTGTTTTTT. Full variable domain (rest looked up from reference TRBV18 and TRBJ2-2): NAGVMQNPRHLVRRRGQEARLRCSPMKGHSHVYWYRQLPEEGLKFMVYLQKENIIDESGMPKERFSAEFPKEGPSILRIQQVVRGDSAAYFCASSSLTSDTGELFFGEGSRLTVL.

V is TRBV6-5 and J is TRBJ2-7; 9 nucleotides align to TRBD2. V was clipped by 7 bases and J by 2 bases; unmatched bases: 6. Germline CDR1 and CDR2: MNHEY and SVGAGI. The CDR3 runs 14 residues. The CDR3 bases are TGTGCCAGCACTCCGACTAGCGGAACCTACGAGCAGTACTTC. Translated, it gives CASTPTSGTYEQYF.

The CDR3 sequence: CASSGQGGASTDTQYF. CDR3 nucleotides: TGCGCCAGCAGCGGGCAAGGGGGCGCGTCGACAGATACGCAGTATTTT. The rearrangement joins TRBV5-1 to TRBJ2-3; 7 bases match TRBD1. In germline, CDR1 is SGHRS, CDR2 YFSETQ. The junction had 11 bases not matched to a gene; V was cut back by 4 bases and J by 3 bases. The CDR3 is 16 amino acids.

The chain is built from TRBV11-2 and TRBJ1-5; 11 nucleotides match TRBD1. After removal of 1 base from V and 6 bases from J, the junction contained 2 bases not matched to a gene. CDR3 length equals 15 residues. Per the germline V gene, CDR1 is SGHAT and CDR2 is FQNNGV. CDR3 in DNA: TGTGCCAGCAGCTTAGGGACAGGGGGCGTTCAGCCCCAGCATTTT. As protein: CASSLGTGGVQPQHF. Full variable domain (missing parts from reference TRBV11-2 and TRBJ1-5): EAGVAQSPRYKIIEKRQSVAFWCNPISGHATLYWYQQILGQGPKLLIQFQNNGVVDDSQLPKDRFSAERLKGVDSTLKIQPAKLEDSAVYLCASSLGTGGVQPQHFGDGTRLSIL.

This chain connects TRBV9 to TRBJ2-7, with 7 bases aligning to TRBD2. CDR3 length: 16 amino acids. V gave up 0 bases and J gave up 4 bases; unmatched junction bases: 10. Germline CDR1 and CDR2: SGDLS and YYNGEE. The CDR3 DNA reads TGTGCCAGCAGCGTAGGCGTTGCGGGAGTCAAGTACGAGCAGTACTTC. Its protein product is CASSVGVAGVKYEQYF.

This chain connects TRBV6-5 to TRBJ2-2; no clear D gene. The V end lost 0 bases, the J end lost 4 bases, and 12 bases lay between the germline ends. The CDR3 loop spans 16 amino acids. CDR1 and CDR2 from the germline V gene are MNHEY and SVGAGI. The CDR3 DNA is TGTGCCAGCAGTTACTCGGTGGGGATTACCACCGGGGAGCTGTTTTTT. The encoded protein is CASSYSVGITTGELFF.

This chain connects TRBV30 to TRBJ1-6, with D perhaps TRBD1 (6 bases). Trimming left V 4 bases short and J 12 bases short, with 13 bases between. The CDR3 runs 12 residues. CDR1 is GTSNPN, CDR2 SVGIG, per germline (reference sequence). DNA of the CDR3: TGTGCCTGGACCCTACAGGGCTTACCCCTCCACTTT. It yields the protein CAWTLQGLPLHF.

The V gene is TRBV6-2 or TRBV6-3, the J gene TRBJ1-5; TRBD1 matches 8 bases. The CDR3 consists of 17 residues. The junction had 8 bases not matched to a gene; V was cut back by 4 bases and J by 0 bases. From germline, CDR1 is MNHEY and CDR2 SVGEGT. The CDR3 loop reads CASSSWTGPYSNQPQHF. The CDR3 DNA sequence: TGTGCCAGCAGTTCCTGGACAGGGCCCTATAGCAATCAGCCCCAGCATTTT.

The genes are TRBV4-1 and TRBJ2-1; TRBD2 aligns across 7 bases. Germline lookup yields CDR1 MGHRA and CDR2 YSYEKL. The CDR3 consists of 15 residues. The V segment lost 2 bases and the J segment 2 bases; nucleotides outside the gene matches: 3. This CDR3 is CASSQFGTTYNEQFF. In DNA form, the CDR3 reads TGCGCCAGCAGCCAATTCGGGACTACCTACAATGAGCAGTTCTTC.

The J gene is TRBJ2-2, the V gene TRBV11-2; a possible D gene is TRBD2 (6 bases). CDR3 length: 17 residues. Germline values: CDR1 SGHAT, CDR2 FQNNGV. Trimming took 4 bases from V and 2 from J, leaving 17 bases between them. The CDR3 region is CASSSPMGEANTGELFF. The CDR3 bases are TGTGCCAGCAGCTCCCCTATGGGGGAGGCCAACACCGGGGAGCTGTTTTTT. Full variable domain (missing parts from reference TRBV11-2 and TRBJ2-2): EAGVAQSPRYKIIEKRQSVAFWCNPISGHATLYWYQQILGQGPKLLIQFQNNGVVDDSQLPKDRFSAERLKGVDSTLKIQPAKLEDSAVYLCASSSPMGEANTGELFFGEGSRLTVL.

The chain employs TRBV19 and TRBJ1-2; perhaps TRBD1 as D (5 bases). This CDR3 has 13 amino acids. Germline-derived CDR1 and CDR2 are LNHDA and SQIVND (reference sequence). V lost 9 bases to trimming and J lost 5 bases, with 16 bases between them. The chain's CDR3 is CASVDGGTYGYTF. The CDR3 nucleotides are TGTGCCAGCGTCGACGGGGGTACGTATGGCTACACCTTC.

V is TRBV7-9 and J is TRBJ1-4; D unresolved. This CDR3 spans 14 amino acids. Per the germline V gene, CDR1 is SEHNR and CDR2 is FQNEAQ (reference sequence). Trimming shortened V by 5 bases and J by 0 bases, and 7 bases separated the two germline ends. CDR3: CASSPGATNEKLFF. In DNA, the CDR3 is TGTGCCAGCAGCCCCGGTGCAACTAATGAAAAACTGTTTTTT.

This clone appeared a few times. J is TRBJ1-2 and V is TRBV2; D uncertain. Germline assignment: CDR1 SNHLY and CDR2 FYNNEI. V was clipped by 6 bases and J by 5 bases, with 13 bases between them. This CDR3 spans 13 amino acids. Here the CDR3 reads CASRMDGLYGYTF. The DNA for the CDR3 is TGTGCCAGCAGAATGGACGGACTTTATGGCTACACCTTC. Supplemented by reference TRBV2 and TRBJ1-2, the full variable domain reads EPEVTQTPSHQVTQMGQEVILRCVPISNHLYFYWYRQILGQKVEFLVSFYNNEISEKSEIFDDQFSVERPDGSNFTLKIRSTKLEDSAMYFCASRMDGLYGYTFGSGTRLTVV.

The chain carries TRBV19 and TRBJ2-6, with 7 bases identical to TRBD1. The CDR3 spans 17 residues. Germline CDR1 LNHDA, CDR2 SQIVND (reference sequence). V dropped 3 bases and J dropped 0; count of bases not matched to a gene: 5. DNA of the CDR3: TGTGCCAGTAGTATGCGACAGGGTTCCTCTGGGGCCAACGTCCTGACTTTC. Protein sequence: CASSMRQGSSGANVLTF.

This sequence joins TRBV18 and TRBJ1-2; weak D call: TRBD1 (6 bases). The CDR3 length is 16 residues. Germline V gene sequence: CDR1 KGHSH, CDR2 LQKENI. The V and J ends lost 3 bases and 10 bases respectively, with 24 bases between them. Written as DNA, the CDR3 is TGTGCCAGCTCACCCTTTAATGAACCGGGACACCCCGTCTACACCTTC. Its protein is CASSPFNEPGHPVYTF.

DNA for the CDR3: TGTGCCAGCAGCAAGATACTAGACAATGAGCAGTTCTTC. Its protein product is CASSKILDNEQFF. The J gene is TRBJ2-1, the V gene TRBV21-1; the table's TRBD2 call for D was not verified on the DNA. TRBV21-1 is a pseudogene locus. CDR3 length: 13 residues.